These T cell receptor beta chains were read from a single sample in a study of shared clonotypes between healthy human individuals. Sequencing was performed with immunoSEQ multiplex PCR; in TCRdb, only in-frame clones are kept and a portion is missing. Of some 800,000 clones listed, 80% to 95% are singletons. The sequencing sample was made of naive CD8+ T cells sorted from blood. The receptors originated from a young man in good health. The CDR3 runs from the conserved cysteine through the conserved F or W. The D gene is left open where the match is weak. Clone sizes are given selectively: once, few, many, or a class where the clone is expanded.

>12|TRBJ2-7|TRBV2|TRBD1|-
CASRDREYEQYF
TGTGCCAGCAGGGACAGGGAATACGAGCAGTACTTC
>18|TRBJ2-1|TRBV4-1|TRBD1|-
CASSQVATGTGEYNEQFF
TGCGCCAGCAGCCAAGTGGCAACCGGGACAGGGGAATACAATGAGCAGTTCTTC
>11|TRBJ2-1|TRBV29-1|-|-
CSVQGGNEQFF
TGCAGCGTACAAGGGGGTAATGAGCAGTTCTTC
>16|TRBJ2-7|TRBV5-1|-|-
CASSSGSGHTSYEQYF
TGCGCCAGCAGCTCCGGTAGTGGGCATACCTCCTACGAGCAGTACTTC
>13|TRBJ2-7|TRBV7-2|TRBD2|-
CASSPTSTWEQYF
TGTGCCAGCAGCCCGACTAGCACATGGGAGCAGTACTTC
>15|TRBJ2-7|TRBV13|-|-
CASSLVSGYGYEQYF
TGTGCCAGCAGCTTAGTTTCGGGATACGGCTACGAGCAGTACTTC
>18|TRBJ2-3|TRBV9|TRBD2|-
CASSDPLSWREDTDTQYF
TGTGCCAGCAGCGACCCCTTAAGTTGGCGGGAGGACACAGATACGCAGTATTTT
>16|TRBJ2-7|TRBV7-9|-|-
CASSLELGVRTYEQYF
TGTGCCAGCAGCCTAGAGCTCGGGGTTCGGACCTACGAGCAGTACTTC
>13|TRBJ2-1|TRBV5-1|-|-
CASSWDAGNEQFF
TGCGCCAGCAGCTGGGACGCCGGGAATGAGCAGTTCTTC
>16|TRBJ2-3|TRBV27|TRBD2|-
CASSLLAGGSTDTQYF
TGTGCCAGCAGTCTTTTAGCGGGAGGGTCCACAGATACGCAGTATTTT
>15|TRBJ1-2|TRBV14|TRBD1|-
CASRLPGQGDYGYTF
TGTGCCAGCAGACTCCCGGGACAGGGTGACTATGGCTACACCTTC
>15|TRBJ2-1|TRBV19|TRBD2|-
CASSVGLALYNEQFF
TGTGCCAGTAGTGTAGGACTAGCACTATACAATGAGCAGTTCTTC
>15|TRBJ1-5|TRBV6-6|-|-
CASSYSRSDDQPQHF
TGTGCCAGCAGTTACTCGAGATCAGACGACCAGCCCCAGCATTTT
>13|TRBJ2-5|TRBV7-3|-|-
CASSWDHQETQYF
TGTGCCAGCAGCTGGGACCATCAAGAGACCCAGTACTTC
>13|TRBJ2-7|TRBV30|-|-
CAWGGTVPYEQYF
TGTGCCTGGGGGGGGACAGTCCCCTACGAGCAGTACTTC
>12|TRBJ2-3|TRBV6-1|-|-
CASSDRRDTQYF
TGTGCCAGCAGTGATCGGCGTGATACGCAGTATTTT
>16|TRBJ1-5|TRBV28|TRBD1|-
CASSLEWTGKLEPQHF
TGTGCCAGCAGTTTGGAATGGACAGGGAAGTTGGAGCCCCAGCATTTT
>12|TRBJ2-7|TRBV7-6|-|-
CASSPALDEQYF
TGTGCCAGCAGCCCCGCTCTCGACGAGCAGTACTTC
>17|TRBJ1-2|TRBV7-9|-|-
CASSLAPLRAANYGYTF
TGTGCCAGCAGCTTAGCCCCCCTCCGGGCGGCTAACTATGGCTACACCTTC
>18|TRBJ2-1|TRBV7-2|-|-
CASSPKGTRTTIYNEQFF
TGTGCCAGCAGCCCTAAGGGAACGAGGACCACAATATACAATGAGCAGTTCTTC
>13|TRBJ2-7|TRBV7-9|-|-
CASSLSGIYEQYF
TGTGCCAGCAGCCTCTCAGGGATTTACGAGCAGTACTTC
>15|TRBJ2-7|TRBV7-8|-|-
CASSFRDPGSHEQYF
TGTGCCAGCAGCTTCCGGGACCCTGGCAGTCACGAGCAGTACTTC
>15|TRBJ2-1|TRBV13|TRBD2|once
CASSPAGTTYNEQFF
TGTGCCAGCAGCCCAGCGGGGACTACCTACAATGAGCAGTTCTTC
>15|TRBJ2-5|TRBV7-6|-|-
CASSLEWGLQETQYF
TGTGCCAGCAGCTTAGAGTGGGGGCTCCAAGAGACCCAGTACTTC
>15|TRBJ2-3|TRBV6-5|-|-
CASSYSEGPTDTQYF
TGTGCCAGCAGTTACTCGGAGGGCCCCACAGATACGCAGTATTTT
>16|TRBJ2-1|TRBV10-3|-|-
CAISESRNRGGDEQFF
TGTGCCATCAGTGAGTCTCGGAACAGGGGAGGGGATGAGCAGTTCTTC
>16|TRBJ2-7|TRBV7-2|-|-
CASSRAARLDSYEQYF
TGTGCCAGCAGCCGGGCGGCGCGACTTGACTCCTACGAGCAGTACTTC
>17|TRBJ2-1|TRBV4-3|-|few
CASSQGTGSSSYNEQFF
TGCGCCAGCAGCCAAGGAACCGGGTCCAGCTCCTACAATGAGCAGTTCTTC
>15|TRBJ2-1|TRBV19|TRBD2|-
CASRRTSGGANEQFF
TGTGCCAGTAGGAGGACTAGCGGGGGGGCGAATGAGCAGTTCTTC
>15|TRBJ1-5|TRBV7-9|-|few
CASSLARTGEGPQHF
TGTGCCAGCAGCTTAGCGCGGACCGGCGAAGGGCCCCAGCATTTT
>12|TRBJ2-2|TRBV9|-|-
CASSQDTGELFF
TGTGCCAGCAGCCAGGACACCGGGGAGCTGTTTTTT
>14|TRBJ1-5|TRBV19|-|-
CASSIGRSNQPQHF
TGTGCCAGTAGTATAGGACGGAGCAATCAGCCCCAGCATTTT
>19|TRBJ2-1|TRBV27|TRBD2|-
CASSSRRSGTSGSYNEQFF
TGTGCCAGCAGTTCCCGCCGTTCTGGGACTAGCGGTTCCTACAATGAGCAGTTCTTC
>15|TRBJ2-6|TRBV7-9|-|-
CASSPWGAGANVLTF
TGTGCCAGCAGCCCCTGGGGGGCTGGGGCCAACGTCCTGACTTTC
>11|TRBJ2-7|TRBV5-4|-|-
CASSHGREQYF
TGTGCCAGCAGCCACGGACGCGAGCAGTACTTC
>15|TRBJ2-5|TRBV10-1|TRBD2|-
CASSRLAGGPETQYF
TGCGCCAGCAGTCGACTAGCGGGAGGGCCAGAGACCCAGTACTTC
>16|TRBJ2-1|TRBV19|TRBD1|-
CASSPALGQGFNEQFF
TGTGCCAGTTCTCCCGCGTTGGGACAGGGTTTCAATGAGCAGTTCTTC
>11|TRBJ2-7|TRBV11-2|-|-
CASSPLYEQYF
TGTGCCAGCAGCCCGCTCTACGAGCAGTACTTC